Presented here are 28 T cell receptor beta chains from one specimen sequenced in a study of cytomegalovirus exposure and HLA in healthy donors. This PCR relied on a set of 60 Vbeta primers and 13 Jbeta primers. Method: immunoSEQ multiplex PCR; TCRdb's copy keeps in-frame clones and lacks some. The sample lists approximately 120,000 clones; approximately 80% were seen once. The sequencing sample was made of PBMCs. The receptors originated from a woman under 40 in good health and CMV-seronegative.

The CDR3 reads CASRGSGYEQYF. CDR3 sequence (DNA): TGTGCCAGCCGTGGTAGTGGTTACGAGCAGTACTTC. The V and J genes are TRBV9 and TRBJ2-7; no firm D call. V was pared by 7 bases and J by 4 bases, with 12 bases between. Germline CDR1 SGDLS, CDR2 YYNGEE. CDR3 length equals 12 residues.

The genes are TRBV4-3 and TRBJ1-1; D unresolved. V lost 0 bases to trimming and J lost 1 base, with 6 bases between them. Germline-derived CDR1 and CDR2 are LGHNA and YSLEER. The length of the CDR3 is 14 residues. The CDR3 coding sequence is TGCGCCAGCAGCCAAGATTCCTGGAACACTGAAGCTTTCTTT. It specifies CASSQDSWNTEAFF.

A word on this clone: Compared with germline, one end of the junction differs, possibly owing to a read error. The genes are TRBV7-9 and TRBJ1-2, with a tentative D call TRBD1 (5 bases). This CDR3 comprises 15 residues. Germline CDR1 and CDR2: SEHNR and FQNEAQ (reference sequence). The CDR3 region has the DNA TGTTCCAGCAGCTTAGAGGGGCAGGGAATCGGTGGCTACACCTTC. Residues: CSSSLEGQGIGGYTF.

The J gene is TRBJ1-6, the V gene TRBV7-8; no clear D gene. V lost 5 bases, J lost 13 bases, and 12 bases lay in between. The length of the CDR3 is 12 residues. Per germline, CDR1 SGHVS and CDR2 FQNEAQ. The CDR3 protein is CASSIPRGPLHF. CDR3 nucleotides: TGTGCCAGCAGCATCCCCAGAGGGCCCCTCCACTTT. The variable domain in full, with the rest retrieved from reference TRBV7-8 and TRBJ1-6, is GAGVSQSPRYKVAKRGQDVALRCDPISGHVSLFWYQQALGQGPEFLTYFQNEAQLDKSGLPSDRFFAERPEGSVSTLKIQRTQQEDSAVYLCASSIPRGPLHFGNGTRLTVT.

The V and J genes are TRBV27 and TRBJ2-7; 11 nucleotides line up with TRBD2. The trim removed 6 bases at V and 2 bases at J, leaving 9 bases unmatched. The CDR3 runs to 16 residues. The germline V gene encodes CDR1 MNHEY and CDR2 SMNVEV (reference sequence). The DNA of the CDR3 is TGTGCCAGCAGCCAACGGAATAGCGGGAGGGCCTACGAGCAGTACTTC. Translating it yields CASSQRNSGRAYEQYF.

The chain links TRBV2 to TRBJ2-1; a weak D match, TRBD1 (5 bases). The CDR3 contains 12 residues. Trimming cost V 6 bases and J 9 bases, with 12 bases left between them. Germline CDR1 reads SNHLY; CDR2 reads FYNNEI. The CDR3 DNA reads as TGTGCCAGCAGCCTAAGTACAGGTGAGCAGTTCTTC. This encodes CASSLSTGEQFF.

This chain connects TRBV27 to TRBJ2-5, with 7 bases matching TRBD2. The tail of the sequence fits TRBJ2-7 better, so the J call may be wrong. The germline CDR1 and CDR2 sequences are MNHEY and SMNVEV (reference sequence). The CDR3 has 14 amino acids. CDR3 in DNA: TGTGCCAGCAGTTCCGCGGGAGCCGGGAACGAGCAGTACTTC. This encodes CASSSAGAGNEQYF.

This clone has a handful of counts. This chain connects TRBV21-1 to TRBJ2-5; the table assigns TRBD2, which was not confirmed against the DNA. TRBV21-1 counts as a pseudogene. CDR3 length equals 15 residues. The CDR3 region is CASSKGWREGETQYF. The CDR3 nucleotides read TGTGCCAGCAGCAAAGGATGGAGGGAGGGGGAGACCCAGTACTTC.

The chain uses TRBV4-3 and TRBJ2-7; 7 nucleotides agree with TRBD2. There are 14 residues in the CDR3. Germline trimming cut 6 bases from V and 2 bases from J; bases unmatched to any gene: 7. In germline, CDR1 is LGHNA, CDR2 YSLEER. In DNA form, the CDR3 reads TGCGCCAGCAGTCGTGGACTAGGGACCTACGAGCAGTACTTC. Protein product: CASSRGLGTYEQYF.

The chain carries TRBV30 and TRBJ2-1; 13 bases map to TRBD2. The CDR3 runs to 14 residues. The ends lost 5 bases at V and 7 bases at J; junction bases unmatched: 5. The germline CDR1 and CDR2 sequences are GTSNPN and SVGIG (reference sequence). CDR3 in amino acids: CAWSTSGGMNEQFF. CDR3 bases: TGTGCCTGGTCGACTAGCGGGGGGATGAATGAGCAGTTCTTC.

The gene calls are TRBV29-1 and TRBJ2-1; D is possibly TRBD1 (7 bases). V lost 7 bases, J lost 0 bases, and 10 bases lay in between. The length of the CDR3 is 13 residues. Germline V gene sequence: CDR1 SQVTM, CDR2 ANQGSEA. CDR3 DNA sequence: TGCAGCGGGCGGGACAGCTCCTACAATGAGCAGTTCTTC. Translation gives CSGRDSSYNEQFF.

J is TRBJ1-5 and V is TRBV7-2; TRBD1 is a possible D gene (6 bases). This CDR3 is built from 14 residues. Germline values: CDR1 SGHTA, CDR2 FQGNSA. Between the trimmed V and J ends, which lost 5 bases and 6 bases, there was a span of 14 bases. Here the CDR3 DNA reads TGTGCCAGCAGCCCCCTGGACAGTTTTCAGCCCCAGCATTTT. Its translation is CASSPLDSFQPQHF. The full variable domain, completed using reference TRBV7-2 and TRBJ1-5, is GAGVSQSPSNKVTEKGKDVELRCDPISGHTALYWYRQSLGQGLEFLIYFQGNSAPDKSGLPSDRFSAERTGGSVSTLTIQRTQQEDSAVYLCASSPLDSFQPQHFGDGTRLSIL.

This clone has only a few counts. The chain couples TRBV5-1 to TRBJ2-1; D may be TRBD1 (5 bases). The CDR3 runs to 16 residues. V was cut by 4 bases and J by 8 bases, with 22 bases left in between. Germline V gives CDR1 SGHRS, CDR2 YFSETQ. CDR3 sequence (DNA): TGCGCCAGCAGCAGGGGTAGGGCGGAATTGGCCGATGAGCAGTTCTTC. It is translated as CASSRGRAELADEQFF.

The gene calls are TRBV19 and TRBJ2-2; possibly TRBD1 for D (5 bases). CDR3 length equals 14 residues. The ends were cut back, 3 bases at V and 5 bases at J, with 10 bases in the middle. The germline V gene encodes CDR1 LNHDA and CDR2 SQIVND (reference sequence). The CDR3 nucleotides read TGTGCCAGTAGTATCGGACCAGGGACCGGGGAGCTGTTTTTT. Its translation: CASSIGPGTGELFF. The variable domain in full, completed from reference TRBV19 and TRBJ2-2, reads DGGITQSPKYLFRKEGQNVTLSCEQNLNHDAMYWYRQDPGQGLRLIYYSQIVNDFQKGDIAEGYSVSREKKESFPLTVTSAQKNPTAFYLCASSIGPGTGELFFGEGSRLTVL.

The V and J genes are TRBV4-1 and TRBJ2-7, with D possibly matching TRBD1 (6 bases). Germline V gene data show CDR1 as MGHRA and CDR2 as YSYEKL. The CDR3 covers 15 residues. Trimming took 3 bases from V and 2 from J, leaving 14 bases between them. CDR3 sequence reads: CASSQTPGVTYEQYF. The CDR3 DNA reads as TGCGCCAGCAGCCAGACGCCAGGGGTAACCTACGAGCAGTACTTC.

V is TRBV20-1 and J is TRBJ2-1; no clear D gene. The CDR3 totals 11 residues. V was trimmed by 6 bases and J by 5 bases, leaving 8 bases between them. Germline CDR1 reads DFQATT; CDR2 reads SNEGSKA (reference sequence). CDR3 region: CSALRNNEQFF. CDR3 DNA: TGCAGTGCCCTAAGAAACAATGAGCAGTTCTTC.

The V and J genes are TRBV7-2 and TRBJ1-2; 7 nucleotides align to TRBD1. Germline values: CDR1 SGHTA, CDR2 FQGNSA. The length of the CDR3 is 13 residues. Unmatched junction bases numbered 9, after V lost 6 bases and J lost 8 bases. In DNA, the CDR3 is TGTGCCAGCAGTAGGGGACAGACGAAGGGCTACACCTTC. It yields the protein CASSRGQTKGYTF.

The J gene is TRBJ2-5, the V gene TRBV7-9; 7 bases align to TRBD2. Gene TRBJ2-7 matches the end of the DNA better, so the J call may be wrong. CDR3 length: 13 amino acids. Germline CDR1 and CDR2: SEHNR and FQNEAQ (reference sequence). CDR3 region: CASSFAGANEQYF. The CDR3 DNA is TGTGCCAGCAGCTTTGCGGGAGCTAACGAGCAGTACTTC.

This clone was counted a single time. V gene TRBV6-5 combines with J gene TRBJ2-7; the D gene is possibly TRBD1 (6 bases). Trimming shortened V by 5 bases and J by 9 bases, and 23 bases separated the two germline ends. This CDR3 is built from 15 residues. Looked up from germline, CDR1 is MNHEY and CDR2 is SVGAGI. The CDR3 sequence: CASSPHTDRGSGQYF. The CDR3 DNA is TGTGCCAGCAGTCCGCACACGGATAGGGGGAGTGGGCAGTACTTC.

The chain links TRBV12-5 to TRBJ1-3, with TRBD1 identical over 7 bases. CDR1 LGHNT and CDR2 FRNRAP come from the germline V gene. Trimming took 1 base from V and 0 from J; bases not matched to a gene: 15. The CDR3 has 20 amino acids. In nucleotides, the CDR3 is TGTGCTAGTGGTTTGGGAGCAGGGGGACCTCATTTTAGCTCTGGAAACACCATATATTTT. Translating gives CASGLGAGGPHFSSGNTIYF.

The chain links TRBV5-1 to TRBJ2-3; TRBD1 matches 7 bases. From germline, CDR1 is SGHRS and CDR2 YFSETQ. This CDR3 comprises 15 residues. V lost 4 bases and J lost 2; bases outside the gene matches: 7. DNA for the CDR3: TGCGCCAGCAGCGCGACAGGGTCCTTCACAGATACGCAGTATTTT. Translation gives CASSATGSFTDTQYF.

The J gene is TRBJ1-1, the V gene TRBV29-1, with D uncertain. CDR1 SQVTM and CDR2 ANQGSEA come from the germline V gene. With 4 bases removed from V and 5 bases from J, the gap between germline ends came to 17 bases. CDR3 size: 14 residues. CDR3 amino acids: CSVVYGWASTEAFF. CDR3 bases: TGCAGCGTTGTGTACGGCTGGGCGTCGACTGAAGCTTTCTTT.

The genes are TRBV5-1 and TRBJ1-2; D is uncertain. CDR1 and CDR2 from the germline V gene are SGHRS and YFSETQ. Trimming removed 3 bases from V and 2 bases from J, with 8 bases in between. The CDR3 runs to 13 residues. In nucleotides, the CDR3 is TGCGCCAGCAGCTCGACAAGGAACTATGGCTACACCTTC. Protein: CASSSTRNYGYTF.

This chain connects TRBV18 to TRBJ2-5, with 9 bases lining up with TRBD1. Germline CDR1 is KGHSH and CDR2 is LQKENI. The length of the CDR3 is 15 residues. The V gene end was trimmed by 3 bases and the J gene end by 5 bases; junction bases not matched to a gene: 7. The CDR3 sequence: CASSPDRGRPETQYF. The CDR3 bases are TGTGCCAGCTCACCGGACAGGGGACGACCGGAGACCCAGTACTTC.

On this clone: The junction and the germline gene differ at one end; a read error may be behind it. The rearrangement joins TRBV10-3 to TRBJ2-3; D gene uncertain. The germline CDR1 and CDR2 sequences are ENHRY and SYGVKD. The CDR3 sequence is 14 residues long. CDR3 bases: TGTGCCATCACGAACTCAGGAAGCACAGATGCGCAGTATTTT. Translation gives CAITNSGSTDAQYF.

To note about this clone: One end of the junction does not line up with germline, which may come from a read error. The V call is TRBV29-1, the J call TRBJ1-5; 7 bases map to TRBD1. The CDR3 runs 15 residues. Germline CDR1 reads SQVTM; CDR2 reads ANQGSEA. The CDR3 nucleotides are TGCAGCGCTATTACCGACAGGGACCACAATCAGCCCCCGCATTTT. This sequence encodes CSAITDRDHNQPPHF.

The CDR3 coding sequence is TGTGCCAGCAGCTTTGGGGGGACTACCCCAGATACGCAGTATTTT. This codes for CASSFGGTTPDTQYF. The chain employs TRBV7-3 and TRBJ2-3, with TRBD2 matching 7 bases. CDR3 length: 15 residues. V shed 3 bases and J 4 bases; nucleotides not matched to a gene: 7. The germline V gene has CDR1 SGHTA and CDR2 FQGTGA.

The chain links TRBV11-3 to TRBJ2-5; no clear D gene. The end of the DNA is better explained by TRBJ2-7, so the J call may be wrong. The CDR3 has 11 residues. Per germline, CDR1 SGHNT and CDR2 YENEEA. The CDR3 nucleotides read TGTGCCAGCAGCTTAGGCCACGAGCAGTACTTC. Protein sequence: CASSLGHEQYF.